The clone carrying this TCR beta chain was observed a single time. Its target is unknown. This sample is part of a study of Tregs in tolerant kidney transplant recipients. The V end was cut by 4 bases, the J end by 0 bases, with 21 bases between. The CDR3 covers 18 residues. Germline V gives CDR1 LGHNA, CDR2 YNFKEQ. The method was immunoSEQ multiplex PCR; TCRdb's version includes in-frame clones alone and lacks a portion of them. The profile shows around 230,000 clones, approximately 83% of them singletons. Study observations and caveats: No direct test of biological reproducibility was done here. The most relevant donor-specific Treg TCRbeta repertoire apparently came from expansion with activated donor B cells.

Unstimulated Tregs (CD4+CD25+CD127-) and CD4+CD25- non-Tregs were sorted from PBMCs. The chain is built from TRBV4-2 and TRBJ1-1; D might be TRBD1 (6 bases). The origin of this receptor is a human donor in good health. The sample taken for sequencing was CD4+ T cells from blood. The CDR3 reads CASSPRGGHGVMNTEAFF. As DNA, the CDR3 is TGTGCCAGCAGCCCGAGGGGGGGCCACGGGGTTATGAACACTGAAGCTTTCTTT.